The clone carrying this T cell receptor (beta chain) was recorded a few times. Time point meaning: sample taken at primary tumor resection. Researchers sequenced whole RNA taken from tumor, nontumor lung or frozen PBMC without sorting. The source of the sample is a study of spatial heterogeneity in lung cancer. Germline CDR1 is GTSNPN and CDR2 is SVGIG (reference sequence). CDR3 length: 11 amino acids. V gave up 4 bases and J gave up 3 bases, with 6 bases separating them. Each CDR3 protein is one row after TCRdb ran MiXCR on the 5' RACE reads. The data show 20,000 to 30,000 distinct CDR3 sequences, with 4% to 6% seen just once and less than 5.5% held by the top ten.

The gene calls are TRBV30 and TRBJ1-1, with D possibly TRBD1 on 6 matching bases. The specimen was PBMCs, collected at surgery. The TCR sequence derives from a male donor with early-stage non-small cell lung cancer. CDR3 in DNA: TGTGCCTGGAACAGGGACACTGAAGCTTTCTTT. It codes for CAWNRDTEAFF.